Sequencing of this T cell receptor beta chain was carried out in a study of T cell clones after liver transplantation. Looking at the study overall: TCRbeta sequencing after a pre-transplant mixed lymphocyte reaction identified graft-donor-reactive clones, later tracked in post-transplant blood. Subjects received no induction therapy and standard immunosuppression until randomization at 12-24 months post-transplant.

In germline, CDR1 is SGHRS, CDR2 YFSETQ. The ends were cut back, 0 bases at V and 0 bases at J, with 12 bases in the middle. This CDR3 has 16 amino acids. About this clone: What it binds is not known.

Repertoires were generated with immunoSEQ multiplex PCR, while TCRdb's copy carries only in-frame clones and drops some. This table holds under 150,000 clones, 90% found once. Findings and limits, study-wide: Post-transplant time points were not standardized, so conclusions are preliminary.

The source material was CD4+ T cells from blood, sampled 12 months after liver transplant. This TCR came from a human patient who received a liver transplant. Some T cells may be graft donor cells. The chain employs TRBV5-1 and TRBJ1-1; a possible D gene is TRBD1 (5 bases). CDR3 sequence reads: CASSLVTGTMNTEAFF. The CDR3 DNA reads as TGCGCCAGCAGCTTGGTAACGGGGACCATGAACACTGAAGCTTTCTTT.